This paragraph reports one T cell receptor (beta chain). Its cognate antigen is unknown. This entry comes from a study of shared clonotypes between healthy human individuals. Study conclusions and caveats: Clonotype sharing among donors, it was expected, would be affected by sequencing depth. As a rule, naive subsets had a larger estimated richness than memory subsets.

Trimming took off 3 bases at V and 0 bases at J, with 12 bases between the two ends. The CDR3 totals 15 residues. CDR1 MNHEY and CDR2 SMNVEV come from the germline V gene (reference sequence). Replicate sorted-subset PCRs were loaded with around 200 ng DNA, about 30,000 T cell genomes. Authors' methods: ImmunoSEQ gave junction-only sequences without quality scores, so filtering differed. The repertoire was sequenced with immunoSEQ multiplex PCR; TCRdb's copy has only in-frame clones and lacks some. From that table come the V and J calls and clone size; the DNA was used to work out D and trimming. The table records 600,000 to 750,000 clones, 60% to 80% of them present only once.

Source material: memory CD4+ T cells sorted from blood. Noted subset: CD45RA-negative fraction. This sequence originates from a woman between 25 and 40 years old in good health. The chain is built from TRBV27 and TRBJ2-7, with D hard to call. As DNA, the CDR3 is TGTGCCAGCAGTTTGCTTGGGCCTCCCTCCTACGAGCAGTACTTC. Residues: CASSLLGPPSYEQYF.